The present T cell receptor beta chain was sequenced within a study of blood T cells in healthy people across ages. A second PCR of 7 to 11 cycles used a sample-barcoded 5' primer and a J-beta primer mix. TCRdb independently ran MiXCR on the 5' RACE reads; one entry per CDR3 protein. Among about 730,000 distinct CDR3 sequences listed, approximately 43% were seen once. A note on this clonotype: What it binds is unknown.

Overall study findings and caveats: Lack of knowledge of donor CMV status possibly confounded expanded clonotype changes. TCR beta diversity per million T cells fell roughly linearly with age. In long-lived donors, naive CD4+ cell counts and diversity exceeded those of aged donors.

V lost 3 bases, J lost 7 bases, and 12 bases stayed unmatched. CDR1 and CDR2 (germline): SEHNR, FQNEAQ (reference sequence). The CDR3 is 15 residues long. Sequenced sample: blood. The chain is built from TRBV7-9 and TRBJ2-7, with 7 nucleotides matching TRBD1. This receptor was obtained from a woman in her sixties in good health. Here the CDR3 DNA reads TGTGCCAGCAGCTTTTCTGAGGGGGCAGAGAATGAGCAGTACTTC. Protein product: CASSFSEGAENEQYF.